The 3 T cell receptor beta chains below come from one sample, sequenced in a study of control samples from healthy donors and cancer patients. Produced via immunoSEQ multiplex PCR; TCRdb's table is partial and in-frame only. The sample lists under 60,000 clones, roughly 94% occurring once. The sample was blood. Receptor source: a man aged 25-45 years in good health.

The gene calls are TRBV20-1 and TRBJ2-1; D ambiguous. The CDR3 contains 11 residues. The germline V gene encodes CDR1 DFQATT and CDR2 SNEGSKA (reference sequence). Trimming removed 7 bases from V and 5 bases from J, with 9 bases in between. The CDR3 DNA is TGCAGTGGCAGGTTGAACAATGAGCAGTTCTTC. Translated, it gives CSGRLNNEQFF.

The chain joins TRBV5-1 to TRBJ1-2; D is unclear. CDR1 SGHRS and CDR2 YFSETQ come from the germline V gene. Trimming took 2 bases from V and 8 from J, leaving 7 bases between them. This CDR3 is built from 11 residues. The CDR3 DNA reads as TGCGCCAGCAGCTTAGAAGGGGGCTACACCTTC. Its translation: CASSLEGGYTF.

The CDR3 reads CASSTLWTGSTDTQYF. CDR3 nucleotides: TGTGCCAGCAGCACACTATGGACAGGGAGCACAGATACGCAGTATTTT. The V and J genes are TRBV7-9 and TRBJ2-3; 8 bases agree with TRBD1. Germline V gene lookup returns CDR1 SEHNR and CDR2 FQNEAQ (reference sequence). V shed 5 bases, J shed 0 bases, and the junction held 7 bases outside the gene matches. The CDR3 covers 16 residues.